The present TCR beta chain was sequenced within a study of CD8 T cells in ankylosing spondylitis. Study-wide points: A TCR beta motif of several highly homologous variants appeared characteristic of ankylosing spondylitis blood. Peripheral blood held disease-linked clones only at relatively low frequency, and these were CD8+. Reportedly, significant enrichment of disease-linked clones occurred in matched ankylosing spondylitis synovial fluid.

Trimming stripped 4 bases from V and 4 bases from J, with 10 bases between. The CDR3 is made up of 13 amino acids. This clonotype came up many times. No antigen is known for it. MiXCR, run by TCRdb on the 5' RACE reads, gives a single entry per CDR3 protein. Of some 200,000 distinct CDR3 sequences in the sample, over 15% were seen once. The sequenced sample was blood, either unsorted or a sorted T cell fraction (not recorded which). The genes are TRBV12-3 or TRBV12-4 and TRBJ2-5, with D possibly TRBD1 on 6 matching bases. The TCR originated in a male donor aged 5 to 30 with ankylosing spondylitis or in good health (not recorded which). The CDR3 coding sequence is TGTGCCAGCAGTTGGGGGCTGGGAGAGACCCAGTACTTC. It specifies CASSWGLGETQYF.